This T cell receptor beta chain was sequenced in a study of cytomegalovirus exposure and HLA in healthy donors. In the study overall: About 83 million unique TCRs from HLA-typed donors made up an early data release.

The PCR ran on 60 Vbeta and 13 Jbeta primers. Produced via immunoSEQ multiplex PCR; TCRdb's table is partial and in-frame only. The repertoire holds fewer than 150,000 clones, with 75% as singletons. CDR3 length: 14 residues. CDR1 is MGHDK and CDR2 is SYGVNS in the germline V gene. The V gene lost 7 bases and the J gene lost 3 bases, with 13 bases spanning the gap. The chain uses TRBV25-1 and TRBJ2-1; D is perhaps TRBD1 (6 bases). This sequence originates from a young man in good health and CMV-seronegative. The sample taken for sequencing was PBMCs. This CDR3 is CASNGGNNYNEQFF. Here the CDR3 DNA reads TGTGCCAGCAATGGGGGCAACAACTACAATGAGCAGTTCTTC.